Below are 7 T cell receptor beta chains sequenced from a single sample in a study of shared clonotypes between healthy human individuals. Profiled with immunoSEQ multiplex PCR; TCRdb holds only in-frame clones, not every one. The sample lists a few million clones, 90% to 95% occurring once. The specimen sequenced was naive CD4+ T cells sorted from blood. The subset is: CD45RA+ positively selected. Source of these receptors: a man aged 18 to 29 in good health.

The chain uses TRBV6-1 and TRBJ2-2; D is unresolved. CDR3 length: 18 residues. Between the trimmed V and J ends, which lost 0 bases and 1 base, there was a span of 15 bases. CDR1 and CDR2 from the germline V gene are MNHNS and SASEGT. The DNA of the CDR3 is TGTGCCAGCAGTGAAGCAAACCGGAAGGGTTTGAACACCGGGGAGCTGTTTTTT. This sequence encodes CASSEANRKGLNTGELFF.

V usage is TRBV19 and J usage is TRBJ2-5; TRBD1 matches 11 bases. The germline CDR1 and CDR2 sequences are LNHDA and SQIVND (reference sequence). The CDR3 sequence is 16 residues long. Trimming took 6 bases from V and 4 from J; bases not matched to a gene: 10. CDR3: CASSPPDRGLGETQYF. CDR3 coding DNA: TGTGCCAGTAGCCCTCCGGACAGGGGGCTAGGAGAGACCCAGTACTTC.

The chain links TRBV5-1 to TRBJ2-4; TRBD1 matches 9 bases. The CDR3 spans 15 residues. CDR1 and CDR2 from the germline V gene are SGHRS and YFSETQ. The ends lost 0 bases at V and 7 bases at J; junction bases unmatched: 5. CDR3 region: CASSLGDREGNIQYF. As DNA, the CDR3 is TGCGCCAGCAGCTTGGGGGACAGGGAAGGGAACATTCAGTACTTC.

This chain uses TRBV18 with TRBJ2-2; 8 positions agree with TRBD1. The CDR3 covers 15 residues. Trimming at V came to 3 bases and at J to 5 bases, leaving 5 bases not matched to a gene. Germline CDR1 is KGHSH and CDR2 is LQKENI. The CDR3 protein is CASSPPTGVTGELFF. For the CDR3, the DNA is TGTGCCAGCTCACCCCCGACAGGGGTAACCGGGGAGCTGTTTTTT.

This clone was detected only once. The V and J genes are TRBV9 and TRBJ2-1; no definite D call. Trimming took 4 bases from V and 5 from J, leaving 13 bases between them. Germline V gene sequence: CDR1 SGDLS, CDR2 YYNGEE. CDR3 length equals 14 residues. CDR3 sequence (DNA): TGTGCCAGCAGCCCCACCTTTGCCCACAATGAGCAGTTCTTC. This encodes CASSPTFAHNEQFF.

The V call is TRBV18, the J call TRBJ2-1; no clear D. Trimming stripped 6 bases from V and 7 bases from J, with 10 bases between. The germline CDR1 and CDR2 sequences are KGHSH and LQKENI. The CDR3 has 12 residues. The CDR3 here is CASSAETNEQFF. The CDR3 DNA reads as TGTGCCAGCTCCGCCGAGACGAATGAGCAGTTCTTC.

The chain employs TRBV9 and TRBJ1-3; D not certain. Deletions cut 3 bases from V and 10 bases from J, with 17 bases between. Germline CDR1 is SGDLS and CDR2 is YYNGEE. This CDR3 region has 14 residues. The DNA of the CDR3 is TGTGCCAGCAGCGCCTCGGACGGAGCGGGGACCATATATTTT. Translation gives CASSASDGAGTIYF.